A selection of T cell receptor beta chains follows, all from one sample in a study of OX40 agonist ivuxolimab in advanced cancers. Clones were sequenced by immunoSEQ multiplex PCR, and TCRdb holds only the in-frame ones, with some missing. This sample has about 74,000 clones, with around 86% found just once. The sample in question was CD4+ or CD8+ T cells sorted from blood, obtained in a trial of the OX40 agonist ivuxolimab. The source of these receptors is an adult with an advanced solid tumor such as melanoma, head and neck, liver or kidney cancer. The CDR3 runs from the conserved cysteine through the conserved F or W. D genes are given only for firm matches. Size is omitted from some rows. Given values are once, few, many or a class for expanded clones.

TRBV2	TRBJ1-1	NA	NA	TGTGCCAGCAGACCTACAGGGCCCACTGAAGCTTTCTTT	CASRPTGPTEAFF
TRBV18	TRBJ2-7	NA	NA	TGTGCCAGCTCACCAGGGCAGGGGAGGTACGAGCAGTACTTC	CASSPGQGRYEQYF
TRBV5-1	TRBJ2-3	NA	NA	TGCGCCAGCAGCTCACGGGGCGATACGCAGTATTTT	CASSSRGDTQYF
TRBV7-8	TRBJ1-5	NA	NA	TGTGCCAGCAGCTTAGTGGCACAGGGCGTGCAGCCCCAGCATTTT	CASSLVAQGVQPQHF
TRBV4-1	TRBJ2-5	TRBD2	NA	TGCGCCAGCAGCCAAGGAGGGGACTACCGTCGAGAGACCCAGTACTTC	CASSQGGDYRRETQYF
TRBV6-1	TRBJ1-1	NA	NA	TGTGCCAGCAGTTTACTCGGGACTGAAGCTTTCTTT	CASSLLGTEAFF
TRBV29-1	TRBJ1-2	NA	NA	TGCAGCGTTGGGGCAGGGCAACTTGGCTACACCTTC	CSVGAGQLGYTF
TRBV6-6	TRBJ1-4	TRBD1	NA	TGTGCCAGCAGTTACCCCGACAGGGTAGGAGAAAAACTGTTTTTT	CASSYPDRVGEKLFF
TRBV7-8	TRBJ1-1	NA	NA	TGTGCCAGCAGCCAGGGGCCGACGCAAGGGGACACTGAAGCTTTCTTT	CASSQGPTQGDTEAFF
TRBV7-8	TRBJ1-2	NA	NA	TGTGCCAGCAGCACCCAGACAGGCAACTATGGCTACACCTTC	CASSTQTGNYGYTF
TRBV6-1	TRBJ2-7	NA	NA	TGTGCCAGTCCTGCCCCGTTGGGGACAAGATACGAGCAGTACTTC	CASPAPLGTRYEQYF
TRBV7-9	TRBJ1-2	NA	NA	TGTGCCAGCAGCTACGAGGACTATGGCTACACCTTC	CASSYEDYGYTF
TRBV6-1	TRBJ1-4	NA	NA	TGTGCCAGCAGTGATGCGGGGGCGGGTAATGAAAAACTGTTTTTT	CASSDAGAGNEKLFF
TRBV11-3	TRBJ1-2	TRBD1	NA	TGTGCCAGCAGCTTCAGGGGGGATGGCTACACCTTC	CASSFRGDGYTF
TRBV5-5	TRBJ1-5	NA	once	TGTGCCAGCAGCTTCGTGCACTATAGCAATCAGCCCCAGCATTTT	CASSFVHYSNQPQHF
TRBV7-9	TRBJ1-1	NA	NA	TGTGCCAGCAGCACTCTGACGAACACTGAAGCTTTCTTT	CASSTLTNTEAFF
TRBV5-4	TRBJ1-2	TRBD1	NA	TGTGCCAGCAGTTCAGGGGGACCCTATTATGGCTACACCTTC	CASSSGGPYYGYTF
TRBV5-3	TRBJ2-7	TRBD1	NA	TGTGCCAGAAGCACCGGGACAGGAGATGGATACGAACAGTACTTC	CARSTGTGDGYEQYF
TRBV29-1	TRBJ2-5	NA	NA	TGCAGCACTGTACAGGCGACCCAGTACTTC	CSTVQATQYF
TRBV5-6	TRBJ1-1	NA	NA	TGTGCCAGCAGCTTGAAGACTGAAGCTTTCTTT	CASSLKTEAFF
TRBV5-1	TRBJ1-2	TRBD1	NA	TGCGCCAGCAGCGAAGCAGGGGGTCTTTATGGCTACACCTTC	CASSEAGGLYGYTF
TRBV5-1	TRBJ1-1	NA	NA	TGCGCCAGCATCGCCGGTCCAGGGCTGAGCACTGAAGCTTTCTTT	CASIAGPGLSTEAFF
TRBV5-6	TRBJ1-4	NA	NA	TGTGCCAGCAGCTACCTGACAGCGGGGTTTGAAAAACTGTTTTTT	CASSYLTAGFEKLFF
TRBV19	TRBJ2-1	NA	NA	TGTGCCAGTAGTATAGATACCGGACTCTACAATGAGCAGTTCTTC	CASSIDTGLYNEQFF
TRBV10-3	TRBJ2-7	TRBD1	NA	TGTGCCATCAGTGAAACAGGGGGCTACGAGCAGTACTTC	CAISETGGYEQYF
TRBV2	TRBJ2-1	NA	NA	TGTGCCAGCAGTGGGGACTCCCCCAGGGGGAATGAGCAGTTCTTC	CASSGDSPRGNEQFF
TRBV27	TRBJ2-1	TRBD2	NA	TGTGCCACCTCGCGGGGGACCTACAATGAGCAGTTCTTC	CATSRGTYNEQFF
TRBV9	TRBJ1-1	NA	NA	TGTGCCAGCAGCGTAACTTTTGAGGGTGGTGGAAACACTGAAGCTTTCTTT	CASSVTFEGGGNTEAFF